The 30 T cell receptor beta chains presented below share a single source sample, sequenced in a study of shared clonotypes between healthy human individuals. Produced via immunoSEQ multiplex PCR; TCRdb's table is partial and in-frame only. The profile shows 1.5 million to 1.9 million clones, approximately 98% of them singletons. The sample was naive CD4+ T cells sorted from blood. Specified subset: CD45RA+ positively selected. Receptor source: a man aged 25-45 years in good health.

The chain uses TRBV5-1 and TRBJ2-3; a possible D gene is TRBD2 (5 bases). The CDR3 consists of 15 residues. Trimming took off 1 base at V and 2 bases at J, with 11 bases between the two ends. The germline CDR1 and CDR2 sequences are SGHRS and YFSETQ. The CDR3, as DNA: TGCGCCAGCAGCTTGTACTACGGGGTCACAGATACGCAGTATTTT. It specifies CASSLYYGVTDTQYF.

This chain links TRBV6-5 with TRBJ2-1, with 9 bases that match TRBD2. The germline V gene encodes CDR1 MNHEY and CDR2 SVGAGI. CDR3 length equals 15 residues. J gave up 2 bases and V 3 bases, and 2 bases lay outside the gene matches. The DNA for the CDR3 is TGTGCCAGCAGTTATAGCGGGAGTGCCTACAATGAGCAGTTCTTC. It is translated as CASSYSGSAYNEQFF.

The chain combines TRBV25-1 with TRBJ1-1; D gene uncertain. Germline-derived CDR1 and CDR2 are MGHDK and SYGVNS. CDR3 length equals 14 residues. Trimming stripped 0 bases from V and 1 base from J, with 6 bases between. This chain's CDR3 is CASSEYYQNTEAFF. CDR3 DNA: TGTGCCAGCAGTGAATACTATCAGAACACTGAAGCTTTCTTT.

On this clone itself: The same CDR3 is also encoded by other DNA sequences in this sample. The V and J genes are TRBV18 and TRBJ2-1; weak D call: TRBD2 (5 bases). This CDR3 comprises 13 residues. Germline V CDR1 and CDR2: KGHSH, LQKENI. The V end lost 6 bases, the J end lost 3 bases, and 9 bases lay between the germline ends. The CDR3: CASSRGGYNEQFF. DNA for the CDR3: TGTGCCAGCTCCCGAGGAGGCTACAATGAGCAGTTCTTC.

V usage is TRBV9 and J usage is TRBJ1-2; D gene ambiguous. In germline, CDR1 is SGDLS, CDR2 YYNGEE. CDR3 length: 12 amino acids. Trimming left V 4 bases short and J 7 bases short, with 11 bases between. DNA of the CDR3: TGTGCCAGCAGCAAGGCCACCAGTGGCTACACCTTC. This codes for CASSKATSGYTF.

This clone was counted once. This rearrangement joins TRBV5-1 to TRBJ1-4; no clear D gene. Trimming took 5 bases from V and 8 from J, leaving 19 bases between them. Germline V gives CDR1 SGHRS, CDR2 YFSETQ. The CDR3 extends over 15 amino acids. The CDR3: CASSHIPGVDEKLFF. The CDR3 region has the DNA TGCGCCAGCAGTCATATACCGGGAGTAGACGAAAAACTGTTTTTT.

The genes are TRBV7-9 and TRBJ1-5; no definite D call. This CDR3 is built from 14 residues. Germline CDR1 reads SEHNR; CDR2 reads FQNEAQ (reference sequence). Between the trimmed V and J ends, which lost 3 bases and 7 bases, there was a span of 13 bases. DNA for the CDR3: TGTGCCAGCAGCTTTCTTTCTCAAGGGCAGCCCCAGCATTTT. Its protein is CASSFLSQGQPQHF.

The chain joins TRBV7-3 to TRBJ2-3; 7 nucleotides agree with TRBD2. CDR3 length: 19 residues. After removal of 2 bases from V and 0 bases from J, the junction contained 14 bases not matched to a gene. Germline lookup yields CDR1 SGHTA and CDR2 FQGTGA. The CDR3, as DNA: TGTGCCAGCAGCTTACGGGGAAGGGCTAGCGGAGTTAGCACAGATACGCAGTATTTT. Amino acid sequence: CASSLRGRASGVSTDTQYF.

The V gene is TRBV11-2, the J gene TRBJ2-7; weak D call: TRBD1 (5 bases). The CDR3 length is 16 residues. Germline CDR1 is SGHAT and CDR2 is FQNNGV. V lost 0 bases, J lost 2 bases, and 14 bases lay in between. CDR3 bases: TGTGCCAGCAGCTTAGAACGGGCAGGGCTTCCCTACGAGCAGTACTTC. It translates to CASSLERAGLPYEQYF.

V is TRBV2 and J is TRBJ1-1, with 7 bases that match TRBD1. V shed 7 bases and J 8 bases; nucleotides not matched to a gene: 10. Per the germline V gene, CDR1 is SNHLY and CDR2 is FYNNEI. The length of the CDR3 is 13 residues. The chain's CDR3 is CASIRDSFKEAFF. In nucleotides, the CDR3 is TGTGCCAGCATTAGGGACAGTTTCAAAGAAGCTTTCTTT.

CDR3 DNA sequence: TGTGCCAGTAGGGACAGGATCTCCTACGAGCAGTACTTC. Translated: CASRDRISYEQYF. J is TRBJ2-7 and V is TRBV19, with TRBD1 identical over 7 bases. CDR3 length: 13 amino acids. The germline CDR1 and CDR2 sequences are LNHDA and SQIVND (reference sequence). The V and J ends lost 6 bases and 0 bases, in that order; junction bases with no gene match: 2.

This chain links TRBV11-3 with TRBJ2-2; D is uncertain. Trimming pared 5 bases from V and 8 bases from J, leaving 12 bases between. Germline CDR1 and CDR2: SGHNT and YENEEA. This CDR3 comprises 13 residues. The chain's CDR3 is CASSPPQSGELFF. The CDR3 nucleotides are TGTGCCAGCAGCCCGCCTCAATCAGGGGAGCTGTTTTTT.

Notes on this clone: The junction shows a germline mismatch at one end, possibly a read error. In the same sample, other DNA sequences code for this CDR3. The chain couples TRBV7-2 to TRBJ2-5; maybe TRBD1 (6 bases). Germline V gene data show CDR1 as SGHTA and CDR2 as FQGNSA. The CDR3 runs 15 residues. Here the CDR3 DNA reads TGTGCCAGCAGTTTAGCTACAGGGAGCTATGGGACCCAGTACTTC. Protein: CASSLATGSYGTQYF.

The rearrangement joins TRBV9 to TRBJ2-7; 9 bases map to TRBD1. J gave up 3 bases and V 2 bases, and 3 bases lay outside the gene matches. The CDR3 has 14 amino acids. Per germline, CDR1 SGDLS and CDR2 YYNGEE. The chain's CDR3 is CASSVGTGFYEQYF. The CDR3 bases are TGTGCCAGCAGCGTCGGGACAGGGTTCTACGAGCAGTACTTC.

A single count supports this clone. This CDR3 reads CASSERDRGRETQYF. The CDR3 region has the DNA TGTGCCAGCAGTGAGAGGGACAGGGGGAGGGAGACCCAGTACTTC. The chain joins TRBV6-1 to TRBJ2-5; 11 bases match TRBD1. The trim removed 3 bases at V and 5 bases at J, leaving 5 bases unmatched. The CDR3 totals 15 residues. CDR1 and CDR2 from the germline V gene are MNHNS and SASEGT.

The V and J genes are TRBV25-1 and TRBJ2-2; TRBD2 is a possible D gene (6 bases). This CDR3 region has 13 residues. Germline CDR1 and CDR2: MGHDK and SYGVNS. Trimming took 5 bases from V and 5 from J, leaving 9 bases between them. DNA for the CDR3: TGTGCCAGCAGTCCCGGGGGTACCGGGGAGCTGTTTTTT. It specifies CASSPGGTGELFF.

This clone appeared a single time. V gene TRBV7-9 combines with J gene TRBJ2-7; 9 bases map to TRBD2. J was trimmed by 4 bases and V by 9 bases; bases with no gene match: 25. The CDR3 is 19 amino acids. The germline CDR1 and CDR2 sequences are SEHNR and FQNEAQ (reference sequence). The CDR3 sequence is CASATGESPLAGMDYEQYF. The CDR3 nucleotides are TGTGCCAGTGCTACAGGGGAGTCCCCGCTAGCGGGAATGGATTACGAGCAGTACTTC.

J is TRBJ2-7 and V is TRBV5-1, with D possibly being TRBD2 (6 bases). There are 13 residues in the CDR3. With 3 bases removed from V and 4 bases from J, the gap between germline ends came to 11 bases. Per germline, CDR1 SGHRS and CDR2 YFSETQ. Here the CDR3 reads CASSSPSEYEQYF. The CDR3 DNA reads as TGCGCCAGCAGCTCTCCTAGCGAATACGAGCAGTACTTC.

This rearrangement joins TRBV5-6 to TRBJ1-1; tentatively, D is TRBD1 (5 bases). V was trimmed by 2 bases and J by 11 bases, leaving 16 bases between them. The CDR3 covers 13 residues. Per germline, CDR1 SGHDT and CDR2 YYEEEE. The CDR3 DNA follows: TGTGCCAGCAGCTTAGTTGGGACCGCCTGGGCTTTCTTT. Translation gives CASSLVGTAWAFF.

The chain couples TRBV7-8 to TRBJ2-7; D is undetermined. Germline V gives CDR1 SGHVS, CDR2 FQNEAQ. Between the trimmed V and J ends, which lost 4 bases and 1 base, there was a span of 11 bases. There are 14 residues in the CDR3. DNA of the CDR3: TGTGCCAGCAGCTCCCTGTGGTCTTCCTACGAGCAGTACTTC. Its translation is CASSSLWSSYEQYF.

DNA for the CDR3: TGTGCCAGTAGTATGGTTTTGGGTGGGTCAGGCCGCTATCAGCCCCAGCATTTT. This gives the protein CASSMVLGGSGRYQPQHF. V usage is TRBV19 and J usage is TRBJ1-5; D is ambiguous. Trimming shortened V by 3 bases and J by 5 bases, and 23 bases separated the two germline ends. The CDR3 has 18 amino acids. Germline loops: CDR1 LNHDA, CDR2 SQIVND (reference sequence).

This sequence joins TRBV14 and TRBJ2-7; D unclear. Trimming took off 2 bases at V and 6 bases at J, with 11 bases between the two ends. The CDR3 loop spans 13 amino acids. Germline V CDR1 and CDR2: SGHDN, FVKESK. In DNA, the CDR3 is TGTGCCAGCAGCCAAAATATGGAAGGCGAGCAGTACTTC. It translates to CASSQNMEGEQYF.

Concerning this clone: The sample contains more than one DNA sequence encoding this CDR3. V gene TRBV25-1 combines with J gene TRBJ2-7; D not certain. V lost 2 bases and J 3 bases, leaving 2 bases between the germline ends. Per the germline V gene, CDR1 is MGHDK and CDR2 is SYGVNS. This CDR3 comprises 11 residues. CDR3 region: CASSEIYEQYF. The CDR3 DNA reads TGTGCCAGCAGTGAAATCTACGAGCAGTACTTC.

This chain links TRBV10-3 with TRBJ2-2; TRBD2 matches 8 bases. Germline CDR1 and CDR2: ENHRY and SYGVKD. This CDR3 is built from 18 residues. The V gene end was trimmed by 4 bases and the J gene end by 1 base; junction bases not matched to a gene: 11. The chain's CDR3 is CAISGGASGPVNTGELFF. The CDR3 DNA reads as TGTGCCATCAGTGGAGGGGCTAGCGGGCCAGTGAACACCGGGGAGCTGTTTTTT.

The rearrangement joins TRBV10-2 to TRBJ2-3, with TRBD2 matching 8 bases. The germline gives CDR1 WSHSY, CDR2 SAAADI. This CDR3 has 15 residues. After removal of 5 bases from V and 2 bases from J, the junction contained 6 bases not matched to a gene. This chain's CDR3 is CASSLLAAATDTQYF. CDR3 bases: TGCGCCAGCAGTTTACTAGCGGCAGCCACAGATACGCAGTATTTT.

CDR3 in amino acids: CSATDWNGYTF. As DNA, the CDR3 is TGCAGTGCTACAGACTGGAATGGCTACACCTTC. The chain combines TRBV20-1 with TRBJ1-2; D gene uncertain. The V and J ends lost 4 bases and 6 bases respectively, with 9 bases between them. CDR1 and CDR2 from the germline V gene are DFQATT and SNEGSKA (reference sequence). The CDR3 loop spans 11 amino acids.

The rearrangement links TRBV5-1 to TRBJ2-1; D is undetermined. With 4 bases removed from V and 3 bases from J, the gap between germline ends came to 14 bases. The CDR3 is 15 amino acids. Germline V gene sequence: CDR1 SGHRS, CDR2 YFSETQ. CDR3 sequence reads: CASSPDPLLYNEQFF. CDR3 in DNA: TGCGCCAGCAGCCCGGACCCGCTACTCTACAATGAGCAGTTCTTC.

The CDR3 loop is CASSSGQGAGNEQFF. The CDR3 DNA reads as TGCGCCAGCAGCTCAGGACAGGGGGCGGGCAATGAGCAGTTCTTC. The chain joins TRBV5-1 to TRBJ2-1, with TRBD1 matching 11 bases. Germline V gene sequence: CDR1 SGHRS, CDR2 YFSETQ. After removal of 3 bases from V and 6 bases from J, the junction contained 5 bases not matched to a gene. CDR3 length equals 15 residues.

This CDR3 reads CASSGRDGTEAFF. DNA for the CDR3: TGTGCCAGCAGCGGACGGGACGGCACTGAAGCTTTCTTT. V gene TRBV6-1 combines with J gene TRBJ1-1, with TRBD1 as a possible D gene (5 bases). The CDR3 consists of 13 residues. CDR1 MNHNS and CDR2 SASEGT come from the germline V gene. V lost 6 bases, J lost 4 bases, and 12 bases lay in between.

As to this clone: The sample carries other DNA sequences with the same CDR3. The CDR3 sequence: CATSRGGAGGYTF. CDR3 sequence (DNA): TGTGCCACCAGCAGAGGGGGCGCAGGCGGCTACACCTTC. This chain links TRBV15 with TRBJ1-2, with D perhaps matching TRBD1 (5 bases). Germline V CDR1 and CDR2: LNHNV, YYDKDF (reference sequence). The CDR3 loop spans 13 amino acids. Trimming took off 1 base at V and 8 bases at J, with 11 bases between the two ends. The entire variable domain, with the rest obtained from reference TRBV15 and TRBJ1-2, is as follows: DAMVIQNPRYQVTQFGKPVTLSCSQTLNHNVMYWYQQKSSQAPKLLFHYYDKDFNNEADTPDNFQSRRPNTSFCFLDIRSPGLGDTAMYLCATSRGGAGGYTFGSGTRLTVV.